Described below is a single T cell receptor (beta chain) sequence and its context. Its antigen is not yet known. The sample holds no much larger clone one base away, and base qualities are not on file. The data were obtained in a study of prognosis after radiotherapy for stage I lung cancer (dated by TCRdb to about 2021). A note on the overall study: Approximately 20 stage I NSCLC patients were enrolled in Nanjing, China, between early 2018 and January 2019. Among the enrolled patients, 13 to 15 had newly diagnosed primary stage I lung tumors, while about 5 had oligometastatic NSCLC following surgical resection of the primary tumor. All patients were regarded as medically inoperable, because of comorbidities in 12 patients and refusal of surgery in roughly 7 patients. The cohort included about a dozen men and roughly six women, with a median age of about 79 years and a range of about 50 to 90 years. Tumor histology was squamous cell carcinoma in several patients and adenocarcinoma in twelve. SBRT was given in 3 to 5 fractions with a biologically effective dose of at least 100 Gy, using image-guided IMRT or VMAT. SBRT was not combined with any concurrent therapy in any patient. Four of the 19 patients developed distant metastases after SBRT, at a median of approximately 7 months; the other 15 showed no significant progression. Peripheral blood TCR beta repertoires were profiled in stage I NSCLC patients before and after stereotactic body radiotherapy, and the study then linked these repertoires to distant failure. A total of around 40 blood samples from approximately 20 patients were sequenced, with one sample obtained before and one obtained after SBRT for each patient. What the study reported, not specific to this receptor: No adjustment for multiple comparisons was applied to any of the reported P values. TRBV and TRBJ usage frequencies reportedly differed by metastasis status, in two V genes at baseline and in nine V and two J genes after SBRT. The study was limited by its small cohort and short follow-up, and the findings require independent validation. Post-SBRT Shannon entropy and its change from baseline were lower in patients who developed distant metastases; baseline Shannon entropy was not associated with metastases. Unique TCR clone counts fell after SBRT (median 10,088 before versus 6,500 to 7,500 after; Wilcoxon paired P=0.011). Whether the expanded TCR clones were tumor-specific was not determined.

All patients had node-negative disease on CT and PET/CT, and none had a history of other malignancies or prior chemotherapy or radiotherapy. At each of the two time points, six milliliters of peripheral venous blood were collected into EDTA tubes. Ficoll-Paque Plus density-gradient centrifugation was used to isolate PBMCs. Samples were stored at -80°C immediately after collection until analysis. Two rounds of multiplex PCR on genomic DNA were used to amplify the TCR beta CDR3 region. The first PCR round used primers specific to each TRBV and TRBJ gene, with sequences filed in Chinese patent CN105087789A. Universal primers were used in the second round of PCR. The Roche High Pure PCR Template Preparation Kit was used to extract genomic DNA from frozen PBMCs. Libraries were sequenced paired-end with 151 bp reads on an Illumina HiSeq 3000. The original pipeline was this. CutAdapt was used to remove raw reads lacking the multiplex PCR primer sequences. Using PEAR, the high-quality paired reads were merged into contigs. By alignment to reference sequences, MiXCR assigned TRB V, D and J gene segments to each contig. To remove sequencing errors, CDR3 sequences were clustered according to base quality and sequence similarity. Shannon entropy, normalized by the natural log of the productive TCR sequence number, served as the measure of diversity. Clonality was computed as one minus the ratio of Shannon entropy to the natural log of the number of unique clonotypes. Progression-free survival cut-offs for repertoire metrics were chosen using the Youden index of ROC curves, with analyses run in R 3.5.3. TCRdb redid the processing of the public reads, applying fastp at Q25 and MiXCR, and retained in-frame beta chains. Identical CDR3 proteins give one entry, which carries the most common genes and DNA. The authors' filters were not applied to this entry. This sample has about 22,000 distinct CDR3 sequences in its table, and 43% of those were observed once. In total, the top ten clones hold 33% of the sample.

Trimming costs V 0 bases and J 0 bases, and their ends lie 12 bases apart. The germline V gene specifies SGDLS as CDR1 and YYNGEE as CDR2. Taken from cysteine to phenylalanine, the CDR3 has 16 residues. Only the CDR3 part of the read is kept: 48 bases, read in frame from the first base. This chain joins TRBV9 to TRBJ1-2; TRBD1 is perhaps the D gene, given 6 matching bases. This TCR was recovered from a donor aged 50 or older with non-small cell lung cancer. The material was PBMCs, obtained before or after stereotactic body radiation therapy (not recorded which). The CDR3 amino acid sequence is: CASSVDGQYSNYGYTF. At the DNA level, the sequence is TGTGCCAGCAGCGTAGACGGACAGTACTCTAACTATGGCTACACCTTC. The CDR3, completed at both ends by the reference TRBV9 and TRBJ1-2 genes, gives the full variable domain DSGVTQTPKHLITATGQRVTLRCSPRSGDLSVYWYQQSLDQGLQFLIQYYNGEERAKGNILERFSAQQFPDLHSELNLSSLELGDSALYFCASSVDGQYSNYGYTFGSGTRLTVV.